This TCR beta chain was documented in a study of T-cell reconstitution after alpha-beta-depleted transplantation in children. Unique molecular identifiers were incorporated during preparation of the TCRbeta library. TCRdb re-called the PCR reads with MiXCR, one entry per CDR3 protein. Among about 690,000 distinct CDR3 sequences listed, 15% to 20% were seen once. A few counts support this clonotype. Trimming cost V 0 bases and J 6 bases; bases outside gene matches: 10. Germline assignment: CDR1 DFQATT and CDR2 SNEGSKA (reference sequence). This CDR3 is built from 16 residues. This specimen was PBMCs from the stem cell graft donor, taken from the stem cell graft. This clonotype was obtained from a human donor who donated a stem cell graft to a child with acute myeloid leukemia. This chain joins TRBV20-1 and TRBJ2-1, with TRBD2 identical over 8 bases. The CDR3 protein is CSARDREGDYSNEQFF. The CDR3 DNA reads TGCAGTGCTAGAGATCGGGAGGGGGATTACAGCAATGAGCAGTTCTTC.